This is a list of T cell receptor beta chains from one sample in a study of blood T cell repertoires in COVID-19. Profiled with immunoSEQ multiplex PCR; TCRdb holds only in-frame clones, not every one. The sample lists 200,000 to 250,000 clones; approximately 90% were seen once. The sample was peripheral blood. Receptor source: a man aged 55 to 70 with COVID-19, enrolled during active disease. Each CDR3 is given with its conserved first and last residue. Rows may omit the clone size; those that give it use once, few, many or a size class.

TRBV5-4	.	TRBJ1-1	CASSRSGTGGTEAFF
TRBV7-8	.	TRBJ1-5	CASSLGTGGDSNQPQHF
TRBV28	.	TRBJ2-7	CASSLGDSRKEQYF
TRBV10-2	.	TRBJ1-6	CASSQQGGKVSPLHF
TRBV5-1	.	TRBJ2-3	CASSLGLAGTTDTQYF
TRBV18	.	TRBJ2-1	CASSPPSVSPNEQFF
TRBV6-2/TRBV6-3	once	TRBJ2-6	CASSYRPGLARSGANVLTF
TRBV4-3	.	TRBJ2-3	CASSQEPAGTSSTDTQYF
TRBV5-1	.	TRBJ2-1	CASSLGLAGDYNEQFF
TRBV5-6	.	TRBJ2-5	CASSPINGPQETQYF
TRBV6-5	.	TRBJ1-1	CAIMGGNANTEAFF
TRBV28	few	TRBJ1-6	CASTLQGVRSPLHF
TRBV5-1	once	TRBJ2-3	CASSLELSPTDTQYF
TRBV3-1/TRBV3-2	.	TRBJ2-4	CASSQLGLNIQYF
TRBV5-1	once	TRBJ1-3	CASSFGIHRGALSGNTIYF
TRBV5-1	.	TRBJ2-4	CASSSVPNIQYF
TRBV4-2	.	TRBJ1-5	CASSQPGYEHF
TRBV6-5	.	TRBJ2-1	CASSYSSGGHNEQFF
TRBV27	.	TRBJ1-5	CASRGGGGLNQPQHF
TRBV24-1	.	TRBJ2-7	CATSDPRGSYEQYF
TRBV27	.	TRBJ1-5	CASSRTGPGNQPQHF
TRBV19	.	TRBJ2-7	CASRRTGGTYEQYF
TRBV5-1	once	TRBJ2-1	CASSLTTGGPYNEQFF
TRBV5-1	.	TRBJ1-1	CASSGQGSTEAFF
TRBV19	few	TRBJ2-7	CASSSRGQGEQYF
TRBV2	.	TRBJ1-2	CASSPPVGYGYTF
TRBV28	.	TRBJ1-5	CASVLGGSNQPQHF
TRBV3-1/TRBV3-2	.	TRBJ1-1	CASSTGGNTEAFF
TRBV28	once	TRBJ2-3	CASSLDRVATQYF
TRBV2	.	TRBJ2-1	CASSEQRGSYNEQFF
TRBV18	.	TRBJ2-1	CASSGGPGDPSYNEQFF
TRBV6-4	once	TRBJ2-6	CASRRDAGANVLTF
TRBV5-4	.	TRBJ2-2	CASSLGQALTGELFF
TRBV5-4	.	TRBJ2-3	CASSPSIGLAGGGIDTQYF
TRBV28	.	TRBJ1-6	CASSSPGTDYSPLHF
TRBV7-8	.	TRBJ1-5	CASGGSRFRPQHF
TRBV5-1	.	TRBJ2-3	CASSFSPPQITDTQYF
TRBV2	.	TRBJ2-2	CASRRQGAMAGELFF
TRBV3-1/TRBV3-2	.	TRBJ2-7	CASSRTTSGASSYEQYF
TRBV27	.	TRBJ2-7	CASSLRGSYEQYF
TRBV7-2	.	TRBJ1-2	CASSSPGRTGGGSYGYTF
TRBV7-2	once	TRBJ2-1	CASRRPGLPSDEQFF
TRBV27	.	TRBJ2-7	CASSPPGLLPYEQYF
TRBV27	.	TRBJ2-7	CASSLGVPTDEQYF
TRBV7-9	.	TRBJ2-2	CASSWRRGGTGNTGELFF
TRBV6-2/TRBV6-3	once	TRBJ2-5	CASSYGGGRFEETQYF